This T cell receptor (beta chain) is from a study of vaccination and CD4 T cells after COVID-19. Treatment: roughly ten-day PBMC culture with coronavirus spike peptide pools or control peptides (ViraFEST assay). The Oncomine TCR Beta short-read assay was applied to DNA of cultured CD4+ T cells. Genomic DNA from cultured CD4+ T cells was extracted. TCRdb re-derived calls from the PCR reads in MiXCR, one entry per CDR3 protein. The sample contains about 20,000 distinct CDR3 sequences, about 23% of which appear only once. As to this clonotype: Antigen specificity is unknown.

The ends were cut back, 0 bases at V and 2 bases at J, with 11 bases in the middle. The CDR3 loop spans 15 amino acids. Germline V gives CDR1 MNHEY, CDR2 SVGAGI. This sequence was found in a human donor with COVID-19. The V gene is TRBV6-5, the J gene TRBJ2-7; D is ambiguous. Specimen: cultured CD4+ T cells from blood. The CDR3 sequence is CASSYSISQAYEQYF. The CDR3 nucleotides read TGTGCCAGCAGTTACTCGATCTCGCAGGCCTACGAGCAGTACTTC.